This TCR beta chain was profiled in a study of tumor and adjacent non-tumor tissue in lung cancer. Study outcomes and limitations: Compared with tumor, normal lung showed significantly lower TCR diversity. Top 100 clones took a larger repertoire share in normal lung.

In regard to this clonotype: Its target is unknown. The junction does not match germline at one end; this may be a read error.

No cell sorting was done before RNA was extracted from the tissue. TCRbeta libraries were built with three rounds of nested PCR, modified from ARM-PCR. A single record per CDR3 protein comes from TCRdb applying MiXCR to the multiplex PCR reads. The sample yields more than 85,000 distinct CDR3 sequences, 60% to 80% seen once. This CDR3 has 14 amino acids. Germline values: CDR1 MNHEY, CDR2 SVGEGT. The sequenced material came from lung tumor tissue. This TCR derives from a woman in her fifties or sixties with non-small cell lung cancer. The chain employs TRBV6-2 or TRBV6-3 and TRBJ2-7; D is perhaps TRBD1 (5 bases). CDR3 in amino acids: CASSRSGHSYEQCF. CDR3 DNA: TGTGCCAGCAGTCGCTCCGGACACTCCTACGAGCAGTGCTTC.